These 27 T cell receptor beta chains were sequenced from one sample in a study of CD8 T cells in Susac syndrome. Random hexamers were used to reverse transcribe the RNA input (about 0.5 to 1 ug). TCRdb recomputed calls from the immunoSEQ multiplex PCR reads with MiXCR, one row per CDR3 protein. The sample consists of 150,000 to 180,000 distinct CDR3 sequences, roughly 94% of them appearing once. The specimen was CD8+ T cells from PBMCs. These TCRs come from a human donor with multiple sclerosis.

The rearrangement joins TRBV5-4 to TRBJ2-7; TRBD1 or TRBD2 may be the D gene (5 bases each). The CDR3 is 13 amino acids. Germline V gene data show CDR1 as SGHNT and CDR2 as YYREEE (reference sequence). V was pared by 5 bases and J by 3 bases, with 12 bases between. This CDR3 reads CASRGPDGYEQYF. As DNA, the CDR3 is TGTGCCAGCAGGGGACCTGACGGCTACGAGCAGTACTTC.

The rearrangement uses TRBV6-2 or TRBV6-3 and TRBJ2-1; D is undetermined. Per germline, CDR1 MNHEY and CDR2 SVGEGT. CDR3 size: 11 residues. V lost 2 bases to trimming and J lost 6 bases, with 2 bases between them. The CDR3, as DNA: TGTGCCAGCAGTTACGGCAATGAGCAGTTCTTC. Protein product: CASSYGNEQFF.

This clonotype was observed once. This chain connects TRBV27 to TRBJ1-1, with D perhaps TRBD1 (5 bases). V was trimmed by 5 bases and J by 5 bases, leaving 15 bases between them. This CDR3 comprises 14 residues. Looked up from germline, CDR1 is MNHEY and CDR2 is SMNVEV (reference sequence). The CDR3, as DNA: TGTGCCAGCAGTACTGCAGGGCGTAGGACTGAAGCTTTCTTT. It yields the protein CASSTAGRRTEAFF.

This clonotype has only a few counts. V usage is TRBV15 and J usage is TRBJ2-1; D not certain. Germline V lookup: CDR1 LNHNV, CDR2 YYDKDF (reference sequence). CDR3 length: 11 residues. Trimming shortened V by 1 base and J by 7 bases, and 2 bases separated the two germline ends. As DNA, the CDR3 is TGTGCCACCAGCAGAGTTAATGAGCAGTTCTTC. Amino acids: CATSRVNEQFF.

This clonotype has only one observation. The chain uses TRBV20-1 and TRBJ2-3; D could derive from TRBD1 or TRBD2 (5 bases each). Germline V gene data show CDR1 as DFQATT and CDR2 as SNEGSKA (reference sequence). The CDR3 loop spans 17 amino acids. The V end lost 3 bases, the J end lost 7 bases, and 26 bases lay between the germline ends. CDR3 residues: CSASGRTDSAVVYTQYF. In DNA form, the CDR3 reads TGCAGTGCTAGTGGACGGACTGACAGTGCAGTGGTATATACGCAGTATTTT.

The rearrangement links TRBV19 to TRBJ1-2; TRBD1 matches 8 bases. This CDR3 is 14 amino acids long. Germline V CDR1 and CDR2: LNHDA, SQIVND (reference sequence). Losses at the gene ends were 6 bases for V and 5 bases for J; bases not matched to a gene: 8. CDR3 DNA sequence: TGTGCCAGTAGATTTGGGACAGGAGCATATGGCTACACCTTC. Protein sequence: CASRFGTGAYGYTF.

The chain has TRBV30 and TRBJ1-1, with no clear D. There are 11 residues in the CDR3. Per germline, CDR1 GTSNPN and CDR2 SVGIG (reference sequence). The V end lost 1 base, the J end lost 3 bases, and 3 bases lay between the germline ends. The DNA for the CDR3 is TGTGCCTGGAGTGGGGACACTGAAGCTTTCTTT. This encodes CAWSGDTEAFF.

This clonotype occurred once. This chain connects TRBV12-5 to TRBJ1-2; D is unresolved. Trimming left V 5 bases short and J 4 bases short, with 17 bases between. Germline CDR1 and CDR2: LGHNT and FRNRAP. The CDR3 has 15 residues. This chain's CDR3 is CASGPPEAVAYGYTF. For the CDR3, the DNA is TGTGCTAGTGGTCCCCCCGAAGCAGTTGCCTATGGCTACACCTTC.

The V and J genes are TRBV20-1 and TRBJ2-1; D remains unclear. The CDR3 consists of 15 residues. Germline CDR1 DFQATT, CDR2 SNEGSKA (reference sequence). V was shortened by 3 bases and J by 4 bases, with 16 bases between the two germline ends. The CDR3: CSARDSRALYNEQFF. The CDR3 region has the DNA TGCAGTGCTAGGGATAGCCGGGCCCTATACAATGAGCAGTTCTTC.

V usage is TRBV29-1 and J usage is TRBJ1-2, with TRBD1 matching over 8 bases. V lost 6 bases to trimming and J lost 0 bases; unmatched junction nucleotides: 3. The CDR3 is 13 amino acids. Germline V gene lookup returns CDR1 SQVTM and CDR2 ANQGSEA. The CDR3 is CSVGTGPNYGYTF. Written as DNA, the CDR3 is TGCAGCGTGGGGACAGGTCCTAACTATGGCTACACCTTC. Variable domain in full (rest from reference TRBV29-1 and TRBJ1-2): SAVISQKPSRDICQRGTSLTIQCQVDSQVTMMFWYRQQPGQSLTLIATANQGSEATYESGFVIDKFPISRPNLTFSTLTVSNMSPEDSSIYLCSVGTGPNYGYTFGSGTRLTVV.

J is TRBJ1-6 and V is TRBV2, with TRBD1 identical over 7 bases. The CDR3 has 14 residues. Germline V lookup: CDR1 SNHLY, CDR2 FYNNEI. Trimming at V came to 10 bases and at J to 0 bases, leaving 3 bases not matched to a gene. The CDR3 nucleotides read TGTGCCACCCCAGGGGGCTCCTATAATTCACCCCTCCACTTT. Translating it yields CATPGGSYNSPLHF.

The CDR3 loop is CASGGQGMMDTQYF. In DNA form, the CDR3 reads TGTGCCAGCGGAGGACAGGGTATGATGGATACGCAGTATTTT. This rearrangement joins TRBV2 to TRBJ2-3, with 8 bases fitting TRBD1. Unmatched junction bases numbered 10, after V lost 8 bases and J lost 6 bases. CDR1 and CDR2 (germline): SNHLY, FYNNEI. This CDR3 comprises 14 residues.

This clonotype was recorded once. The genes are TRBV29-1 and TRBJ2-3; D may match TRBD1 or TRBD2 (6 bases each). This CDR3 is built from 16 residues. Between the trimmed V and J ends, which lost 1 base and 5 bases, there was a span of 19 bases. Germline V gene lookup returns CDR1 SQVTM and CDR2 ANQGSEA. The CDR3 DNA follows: TGCAGCGTTGAAGGCCACACCGGGGGCGTGCGAGATACGCAGTATTTT. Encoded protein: CSVEGHTGGVRDTQYF.

The CDR3 here is CASSPRQGWGDEQFF. The CDR3 nucleotides read TGCGCCAGCAGCCCCCGACAGGGATGGGGCGATGAGCAGTTCTTC. The chain joins TRBV4-1 to TRBJ2-1, with TRBD1 matching 7 bases. The V and J ends lost 4 bases and 8 bases, in that order; junction bases with no gene match: 11. In germline, CDR1 is MGHRA, CDR2 YSYEKL. CDR3 length: 15 residues.

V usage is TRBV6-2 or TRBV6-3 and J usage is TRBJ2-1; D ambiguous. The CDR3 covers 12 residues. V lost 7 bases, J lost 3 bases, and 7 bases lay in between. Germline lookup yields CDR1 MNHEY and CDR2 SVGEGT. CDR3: CASTRDYNEQFF. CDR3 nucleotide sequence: TGTGCCAGCACCCGAGACTACAATGAGCAGTTCTTC.

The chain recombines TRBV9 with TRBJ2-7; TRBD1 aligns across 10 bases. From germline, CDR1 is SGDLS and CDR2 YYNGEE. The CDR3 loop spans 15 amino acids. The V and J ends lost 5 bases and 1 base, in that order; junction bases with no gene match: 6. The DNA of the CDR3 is TGTGCCAGCAGTCTGGGGGACAGGGGATCCTACGAGCAGTACTTC. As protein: CASSLGDRGSYEQYF.

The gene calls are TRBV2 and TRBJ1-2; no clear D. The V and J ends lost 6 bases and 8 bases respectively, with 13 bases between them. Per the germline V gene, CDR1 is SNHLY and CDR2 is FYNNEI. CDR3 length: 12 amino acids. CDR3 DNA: TGTGCCAGCAGGGGAAGGGTATTCGGCTACACCTTC. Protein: CASRGRVFGYTF.

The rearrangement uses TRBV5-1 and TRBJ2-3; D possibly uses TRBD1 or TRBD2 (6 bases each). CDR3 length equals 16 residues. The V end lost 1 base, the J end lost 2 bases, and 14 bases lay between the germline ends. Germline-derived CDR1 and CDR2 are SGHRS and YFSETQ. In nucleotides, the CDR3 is TGCGCCAGCAGCTTGTCTTCGGGGGCCATCACAGATACGCAGTATTTT. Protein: CASSLSSGAITDTQYF. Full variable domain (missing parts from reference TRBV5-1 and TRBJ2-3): KAGVTQTPRYLIKTRGQQVTLSCSPISGHRSVSWYQQTPGQGLQFLFEYFSETQRNKGNFPGRFSGRQFSNSRSEMNVSTLELGDSALYLCASSLSSGAITDTQYFGPGTRLTVL.

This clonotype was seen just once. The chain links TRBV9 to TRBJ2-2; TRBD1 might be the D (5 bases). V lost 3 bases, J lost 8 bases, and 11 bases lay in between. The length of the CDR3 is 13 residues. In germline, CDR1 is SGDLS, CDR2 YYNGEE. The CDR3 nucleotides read TGTGCCAGCAGCGCCCCAGGGTCAGGGGAGCTGTTTTTT. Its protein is CASSAPGSGELFF.

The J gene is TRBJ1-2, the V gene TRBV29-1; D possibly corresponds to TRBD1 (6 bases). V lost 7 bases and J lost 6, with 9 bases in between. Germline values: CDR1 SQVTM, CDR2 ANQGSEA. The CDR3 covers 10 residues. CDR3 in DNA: TGCAGCGCCTGGACAGATGGCTACACCTTC. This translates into CSAWTDGYTF.

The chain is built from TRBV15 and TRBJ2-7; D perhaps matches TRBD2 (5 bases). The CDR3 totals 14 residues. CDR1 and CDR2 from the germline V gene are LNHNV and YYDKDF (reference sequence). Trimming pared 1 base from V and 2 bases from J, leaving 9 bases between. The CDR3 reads CATSRAAGAYEQYF. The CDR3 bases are TGTGCCACCAGCAGAGCCGCGGGTGCCTACGAGCAGTACTTC.

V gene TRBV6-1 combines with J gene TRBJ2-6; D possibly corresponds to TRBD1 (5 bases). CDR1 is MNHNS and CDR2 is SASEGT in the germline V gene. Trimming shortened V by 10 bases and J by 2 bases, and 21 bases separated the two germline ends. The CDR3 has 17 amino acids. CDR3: CATTPGRVDAGANVLTF. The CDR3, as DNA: TGTGCCACCACGCCGGGCAGGGTCGATGCTGGGGCCAACGTCCTGACTTTC.

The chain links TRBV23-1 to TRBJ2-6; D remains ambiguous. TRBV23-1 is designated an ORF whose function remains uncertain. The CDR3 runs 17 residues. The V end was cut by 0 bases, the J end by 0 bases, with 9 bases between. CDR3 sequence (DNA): TGCGCCAGCAGTCAATCAAGACGGAACTCTGGGGCCAACGTCCTGACTTTC. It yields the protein CASSQSRRNSGANVLTF.

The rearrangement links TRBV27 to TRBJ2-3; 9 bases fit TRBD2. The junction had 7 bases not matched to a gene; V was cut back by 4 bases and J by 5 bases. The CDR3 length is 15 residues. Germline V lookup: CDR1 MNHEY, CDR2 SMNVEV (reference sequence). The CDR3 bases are TGTGCCAGCAGTTCCGGCAGCGGGGGGCGAGATACGCAGTATTTT. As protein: CASSSGSGGRDTQYF.

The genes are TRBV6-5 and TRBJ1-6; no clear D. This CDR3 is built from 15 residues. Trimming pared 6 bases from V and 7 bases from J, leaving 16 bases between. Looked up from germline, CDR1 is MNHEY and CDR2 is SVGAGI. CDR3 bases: TGTGCCAGCAGCTCCCATGGGGTAGGGAATTCACCCCTCCACTTT. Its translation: CASSSHGVGNSPLHF.

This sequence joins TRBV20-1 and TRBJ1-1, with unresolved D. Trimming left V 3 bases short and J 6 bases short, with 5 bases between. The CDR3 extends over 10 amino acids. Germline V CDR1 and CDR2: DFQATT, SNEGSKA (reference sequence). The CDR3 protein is CSASGPEAFF. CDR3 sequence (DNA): TGCAGTGCTAGTGGGCCTGAAGCTTTCTTT.

As DNA, the CDR3 is TGTGCCAGCAGCCCTCTGGGGGGTGGCACTGAAGCTTTCTTT. This encodes CASSPLGGGTEAFF. The chain is built from TRBV27 and TRBJ1-1; weak D call: TRBD1 (5 bases). V was cut by 6 bases and J by 4 bases, with 15 bases left in between. This CDR3 is built from 14 residues. Germline CDR1 reads MNHEY; CDR2 reads SMNVEV (reference sequence).